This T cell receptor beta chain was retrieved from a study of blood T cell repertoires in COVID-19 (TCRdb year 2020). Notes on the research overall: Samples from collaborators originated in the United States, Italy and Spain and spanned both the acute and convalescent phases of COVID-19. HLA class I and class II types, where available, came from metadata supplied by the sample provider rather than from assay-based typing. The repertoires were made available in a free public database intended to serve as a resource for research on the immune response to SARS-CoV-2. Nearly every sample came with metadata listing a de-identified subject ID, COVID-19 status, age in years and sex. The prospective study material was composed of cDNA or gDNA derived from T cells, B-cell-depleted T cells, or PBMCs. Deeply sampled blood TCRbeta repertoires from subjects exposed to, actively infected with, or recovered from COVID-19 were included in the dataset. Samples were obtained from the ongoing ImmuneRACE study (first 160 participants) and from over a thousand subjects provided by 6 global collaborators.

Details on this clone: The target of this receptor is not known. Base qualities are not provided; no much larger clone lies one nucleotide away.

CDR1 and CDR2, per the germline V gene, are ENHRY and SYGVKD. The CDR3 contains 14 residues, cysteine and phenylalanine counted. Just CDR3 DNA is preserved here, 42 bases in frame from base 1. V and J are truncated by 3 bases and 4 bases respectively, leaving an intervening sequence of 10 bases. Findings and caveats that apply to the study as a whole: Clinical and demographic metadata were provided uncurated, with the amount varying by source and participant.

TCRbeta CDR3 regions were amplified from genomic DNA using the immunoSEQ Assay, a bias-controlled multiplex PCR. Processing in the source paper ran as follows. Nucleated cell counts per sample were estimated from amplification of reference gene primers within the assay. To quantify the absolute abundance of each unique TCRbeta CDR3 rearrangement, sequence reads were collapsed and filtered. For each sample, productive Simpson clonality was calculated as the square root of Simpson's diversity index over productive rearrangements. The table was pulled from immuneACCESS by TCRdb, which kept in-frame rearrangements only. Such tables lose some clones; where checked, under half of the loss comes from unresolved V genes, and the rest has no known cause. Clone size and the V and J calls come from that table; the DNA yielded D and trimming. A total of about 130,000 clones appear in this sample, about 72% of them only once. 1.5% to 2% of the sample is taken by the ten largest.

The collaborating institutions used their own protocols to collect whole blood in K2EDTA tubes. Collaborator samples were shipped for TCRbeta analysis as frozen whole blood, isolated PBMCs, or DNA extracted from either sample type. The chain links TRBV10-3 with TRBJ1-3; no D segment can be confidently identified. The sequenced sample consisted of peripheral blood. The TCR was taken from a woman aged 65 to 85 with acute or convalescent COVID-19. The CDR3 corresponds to CAISDGPAGNTIYF. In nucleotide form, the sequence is TGTGCCATCAGTGATGGGCCGGCAGGAAACACCATATATTTT.